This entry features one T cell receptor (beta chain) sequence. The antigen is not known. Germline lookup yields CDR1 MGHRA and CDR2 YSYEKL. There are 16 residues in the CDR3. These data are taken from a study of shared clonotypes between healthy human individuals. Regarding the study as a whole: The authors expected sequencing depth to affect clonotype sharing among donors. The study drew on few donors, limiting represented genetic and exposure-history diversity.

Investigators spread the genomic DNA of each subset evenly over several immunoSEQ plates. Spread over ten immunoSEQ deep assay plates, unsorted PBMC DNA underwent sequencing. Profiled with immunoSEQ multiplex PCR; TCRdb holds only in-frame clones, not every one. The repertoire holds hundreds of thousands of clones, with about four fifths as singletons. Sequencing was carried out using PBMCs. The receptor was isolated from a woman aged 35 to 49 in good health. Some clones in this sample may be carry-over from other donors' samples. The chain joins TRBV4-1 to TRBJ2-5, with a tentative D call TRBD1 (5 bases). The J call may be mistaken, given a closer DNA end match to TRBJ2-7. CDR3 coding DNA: TGCGCCAGCAGCCAAGATTACTCAGCAGGGACCTACGAGCAGTACTTC. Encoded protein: CASSQDYSAGTYEQYF.